This T cell receptor (beta chain) stems from a study of beta chain features in type 1 diabetes. Sequencing targeted expressed TCRB transcripts, as all isolated RNA had been reverse transcribed. The method was immunoSEQ multiplex PCR; TCRdb's version includes in-frame clones alone and lacks a portion of them. The data show 200,000 to 250,000 clones, approximately 70% seen once. Cell sorting via CD45RO/CCR7/CD25/CD127/CD95/CD27 was performed to obtain CD4+ naive, central memory, regulatory and stem cell-like memory cells. In the case of this clone: Its target is not known.

Overall study results and limits: Short templates might get an advantage during PCR, and this would be equal in patients and controls. The cDNA sequencing approach could over-represent high-TCR-expressing cells. Moderate but significant shortening of TCRB CDR3s was recorded in all four CD4+ subsets from Type 1 diabetes patients.

Trimming took off 7 bases at V and 4 bases at J, with 19 bases between the two ends. Germline CDR1 is MDHEN and CDR2 is SYDVKM. The CDR3 sequence is 15 residues long. The receptor's source is a man aged 30 to 39 in good health. What was sequenced was naive CD4+ T cells from blood. The V call is TRBV28, the J call TRBJ2-5, with TRBD2 as a possible D gene (6 bases). CDR3 residues: CASTDRRGSGETQYF. CDR3 bases: TGTGCCAGCACCGATAGGAGGGGCTCGGGAGAGACCCAGTACTTC.